The 30 T cell receptor beta chains reported below all come from one sample, sequenced in a study of cytomegalovirus exposure and HLA in healthy donors. The PCR contained 60 Vbeta and 13 Jbeta primers. Clones were sequenced by immunoSEQ multiplex PCR, and TCRdb holds only the in-frame ones, with some missing. The table records about 260,000 clones, approximately 85% of them present only once. The sequenced sample was PBMCs. All receptors come from a woman in her 40s in good health and CMV-seropositive.

The chain recombines TRBV15 with TRBJ2-5; 7 positions match TRBD2. CDR1 and CDR2 (germline): LNHNV, YYDKDF (reference sequence). J gave up 4 bases and V 0 bases, and 8 bases lay outside the gene matches. This CDR3 contains 16 residues. The CDR3 region is CATSRDLAGRGETQYF. The CDR3 DNA is TGTGCCACCAGCAGAGATTTGGCGGGGAGGGGAGAGACCCAGTACTTC.

The V and J genes are TRBV5-3 and TRBJ2-7; 9 bases agree with TRBD2. TRBV5-3 is known as an ORF, though its function is uncertain. Germline trimming cut 0 bases from V and 2 bases from J; bases unmatched to any gene: 12. The length of the CDR3 is 18 residues. The CDR3 sequence is CARSLGVSGSGKTYEQYF. The CDR3 DNA reads as TGTGCCAGAAGCTTGGGGGTTAGCGGGAGCGGGAAGACCTACGAGCAGTACTTC.

J is TRBJ2-7 and V is TRBV29-1; TRBD2 aligns across 12 bases. The CDR3 runs 14 residues. Germline V gene data show CDR1 as SQVTM and CDR2 as ANQGSEA. Germline trimming cut 6 bases from V and 4 bases from J; bases unmatched to any gene: 7. Here the CDR3 reads CSVVGLAGSYEQYF. As DNA, the CDR3 is TGCAGCGTGGTCGGACTAGCGGGAAGTTACGAGCAGTACTTC.

The gene calls are TRBV9 and TRBJ1-1, with 10 bases lining up with TRBD1. The CDR3 has 16 residues. V trimming: 3 bases; J trimming: 4 bases; junction bases outside the gene matches: 9. In germline, CDR1 is SGDLS, CDR2 YYNGEE. CDR3 amino acids: CASSGGQGLLGTEAFF. As DNA, the CDR3 is TGTGCCAGCAGCGGGGGACAGGGGTTGTTAGGCACTGAAGCTTTCTTT.

The chain employs TRBV18 and TRBJ2-1, with 7 bases identical to TRBD1. Germline V CDR1 and CDR2: KGHSH, LQKENI. CDR3 length equals 13 residues. V was pared by 6 bases and J by 6 bases, with 5 bases of the junction left unmatched. CDR3 residues: CASSLDRVNEQFF. CDR3 nucleotide sequence: TGTGCCAGCTCTCTAGACAGGGTCAATGAGCAGTTCTTC.

The J gene is TRBJ2-2, the V gene TRBV11-2; no firm D call. Trimming took off 6 bases at V and 0 bases at J, with 8 bases between the two ends. This CDR3 has 14 residues. Germline loops: CDR1 SGHAT, CDR2 FQNNGV. CDR3 region: CASRRNSNTGELFF. As DNA, the CDR3 is TGTGCCAGCAGGAGGAATTCGAACACCGGGGAGCTGTTTTTT.

The chain has TRBV6-5 and TRBJ2-3; 11 bases fit TRBD2. Germline V CDR1 and CDR2: MNHEY, SVGAGI. V gave up 4 bases and J gave up 10 bases; unmatched junction bases: 10. The CDR3 has 15 amino acids. For the CDR3, the DNA is TGTGCCAGCAGTTCCGGGACTAGCGGCGCGAGAGCGCAGTATTTT. Translation: CASSSGTSGARAQYF.

This clone was seen a single time. This rearrangement joins TRBV11-2 to TRBJ2-1; tentatively, D is TRBD2 (5 bases). The CDR3 is 14 amino acids. Trimming pared 4 bases from V and 4 bases from J, leaving 11 bases between. Germline lookup yields CDR1 SGHAT and CDR2 FQNNGV. DNA of the CDR3: TGTGCCAGCAGCTCCGACTACGGATACAATGAGCAGTTCTTC. Protein: CASSSDYGYNEQFF.

J is TRBJ2-1 and V is TRBV14, with 7 nucleotides matching TRBD1. CDR3 length equals 16 residues. Germline CDR1 and CDR2: SGHDN and FVKESK. V dropped 4 bases and J dropped 4; count of bases not matched to a gene: 10. In DNA form, the CDR3 reads TGTGCCAGCAGCCGAGCTGGGACAGAAAGTTACAATGAGCAGTTCTTC. This sequence encodes CASSRAGTESYNEQFF.

The V and J genes are TRBV6-4 and TRBJ2-1; 11 bases match TRBD2. The germline CDR1 and CDR2 sequences are MRHNA and SNTAGT. V shed 3 bases, J shed 2 bases, and the junction held 0 bases outside the gene matches. This CDR3 region has 15 residues. CDR3 residues: CASSELAGAYNEQFF. DNA of the CDR3: TGTGCCAGCAGTGAACTAGCGGGAGCCTACAATGAGCAGTTCTTC.

This sequence joins TRBV11-3 and TRBJ1-1; perhaps TRBD1 as D (6 bases). The CDR3 is 12 residues long. V shed 1 base and J shed 6 bases, with 6 bases lying between them. Germline V lookup: CDR1 SGHNT, CDR2 YENEEA. The CDR3: CASSLGGPEAFF. CDR3 DNA sequence: TGTGCCAGCAGCTTAGGGGGGCCTGAAGCTTTCTTT.

The rearrangement uses TRBV18 and TRBJ2-1, with 8 bases that match TRBD2. The V and J ends lost 1 base and 9 bases, in that order; junction bases with no gene match: 5. The germline CDR1 and CDR2 sequences are KGHSH and LQKENI. The CDR3 length is 14 residues. This CDR3 is CASSPRDSGVEQFF. Here the CDR3 DNA reads TGTGCCAGCTCACCACGAGATAGCGGGGTTGAGCAGTTCTTC.

This chain joins TRBV9 and TRBJ2-5; TRBD2 matches 9 bases. Germline CDR1 reads SGDLS; CDR2 reads YYNGEE. V shed 2 bases, J shed 1 base, and the junction held 6 bases outside the gene matches. The CDR3 totals 16 residues. CDR3 sequence reads: CASSVSPLAGQETQYF. The CDR3 DNA reads TGTGCCAGCAGCGTCTCCCCACTAGCGGGCCAAGAGACCCAGTACTTC. The complete variable domain, with remaining parts taken from reference TRBV9 and TRBJ2-5, reads DSGVTQTPKHLITATGQRVTLRCSPRSGDLSVYWYQQSLDQGLQFLIQYYNGEERAKGNILERFSAQQFPDLHSELNLSSLELGDSALYFCASSVSPLAGQETQYFGPGTRLLVL.

V and J are TRBV15 and TRBJ2-6, with D unclear. CDR3 size: 19 residues. Trimming removed 1 base from V and 0 bases from J, with 16 bases in between. Looked up from germline, CDR1 is LNHNV and CDR2 is YYDKDF (reference sequence). This CDR3 is CATSRGHLEVHSGANVLTF. CDR3 DNA: TGTGCCACCAGCAGAGGCCACCTAGAAGTCCACTCTGGGGCCAACGTCCTGACTTTC.

The CDR3 nucleotides read TGTGCCAGCAGCGAGCGGGAGGGGGGGGTTCAGTACTTC. This sequence encodes CASSEREGGVQYF. This sequence joins TRBV7-9 and TRBJ2-4; 10 bases fit TRBD2. Germline lookup yields CDR1 SEHNR and CDR2 FQNEAQ (reference sequence). The CDR3 has 13 residues. V gave up 5 bases and J gave up 11 bases; unmatched junction bases: 6.

The chain uses TRBV30 and TRBJ2-2, with 8 bases lining up with TRBD1. Germline trimming cut 7 bases from V and 1 base from J; bases unmatched to any gene: 2. CDR1 is GTSNPN and CDR2 is SVGIG in the germline V gene (reference sequence). This CDR3 has 13 amino acids. CDR3 DNA: TGTGCCTTTGGGACAGGGAACACCGGGGAGCTGTTTTTT. Translated, it gives CAFGTGNTGELFF.

This clone was recorded a few times. The rearrangement uses TRBV11-1 and TRBJ2-3, with 10 bases identical to TRBD2. The germline V gene encodes CDR1 SGHAT and CDR2 FQDESV (reference sequence). The V and J ends lost 4 bases and 3 bases, in that order; junction bases with no gene match: 4. CDR3 size: 15 residues. CDR3 region: CASSSSGSFTDTQYF. For the CDR3, the DNA is TGTGCCAGCAGCTCTAGCGGGAGTTTTACAGATACGCAGTATTTT.

V usage is TRBV6-6 and J usage is TRBJ2-7; 13 bases are shared with TRBD2. CDR3 length: 16 residues. V was clipped by 6 bases and J by 0 bases; unmatched bases: 5. Germline V gene lookup returns CDR1 MNHNY and CDR2 SVGAGI (reference sequence). CDR3 sequence reads: CASSLGTSGISYEQYF. The DNA of the CDR3 is TGTGCCAGCAGCCTAGGGACTAGCGGGATCTCCTACGAGCAGTACTTC.

The V call is TRBV9, the J call TRBJ2-1; 9 nucleotides match TRBD2. CDR1 SGDLS and CDR2 YYNGEE come from the germline V gene. V shed 4 bases, J shed 7 bases, and the junction held 6 bases outside the gene matches. The CDR3 sequence is 14 residues long. The CDR3 spells CASSLKREANEQFF. The CDR3 region has the DNA TGTGCCAGCAGCCTAAAGCGGGAGGCAAATGAGCAGTTCTTC.

The chain joins TRBV27 to TRBJ2-5, with D tentatively TRBD2 (6 bases). Trimming pared 6 bases from V and 5 bases from J, leaving 16 bases between. The CDR3 has 14 amino acids. CDR1 and CDR2 (germline): MNHEY, SMNVEV (reference sequence). CDR3 sequence reads: CASREGGHRETQYF. CDR3 DNA: TGTGCCAGCAGGGAGGGAGGCCACCGGGAGACCCAGTACTTC.

The chain employs TRBV6-1 and TRBJ2-7; TRBD2 is a possible D gene (5 bases). Germline V gene sequence: CDR1 MNHNS, CDR2 SASEGT. V lost 6 bases and J 6 bases, leaving 15 bases between the germline ends. CDR3 length: 13 residues. The CDR3 loop is CASSPRASREQYF. In DNA, the CDR3 is TGTGCCAGCAGCCCTCGGGCTAGCCGCGAGCAGTACTTC.

The chain recombines TRBV11-2 with TRBJ2-1; no clear D. This CDR3 has 14 amino acids. Germline V gene sequence: CDR1 SGHAT, CDR2 FQNNGV. The V end was cut by 0 bases, the J end by 9 bases, with 12 bases between. CDR3 in DNA: TGTGCCAGCAGCTTAGATCTTGCTAGGCCTGAGCAGTTCTTC. Translation: CASSLDLARPEQFF.

This clone was counted between two and nine times. The J gene is TRBJ2-1, the V gene TRBV13; 8 nucleotides align to TRBD2. Germline CDR1 PRHDT, CDR2 FYEKMQ (reference sequence). The CDR3 runs 18 residues. After removal of 0 bases from V and 0 bases from J, the junction contained 7 bases not matched to a gene. This chain's CDR3 is CASSLGPSLAGSYNEQFF. As DNA, the CDR3 is TGTGCCAGCAGCTTAGGCCCGAGTCTAGCGGGCTCCTACAATGAGCAGTTCTTC.

The chain joins TRBV30 to TRBJ2-1; 9 bases agree with TRBD2. Germline trimming cut 0 bases from V and 8 bases from J; bases unmatched to any gene: 11. In germline, CDR1 is GTSNPN, CDR2 SVGIG (reference sequence). The CDR3 runs to 16 residues. In DNA, the CDR3 is TGTGCCTGGAGTGTACCAGGCGCGGGAGGGCCAGATGAGCAGTTCTTC. Translation gives CAWSVPGAGGPDEQFF.

CDR3 sequence (DNA): TGTGCCAGCAGCCCTAGCGGTGCCTTCACAGATACGCAGTATTTT. Translating gives CASSPSGAFTDTQYF. The chain joins TRBV9 to TRBJ2-3, with 7 bases lining up with TRBD2. The J segment lost 2 bases and the V segment lost 4 bases, leaving 7 bases of the junction unmatched. CDR3 length: 15 residues. Germline V gives CDR1 SGDLS, CDR2 YYNGEE.

The V call is TRBV28, the J call TRBJ1-2, with D maybe TRBD1 (5 bases). Germline-derived CDR1 and CDR2 are MDHEN and SYDVKM. Trimming removed 5 bases from V and 13 bases from J, with 14 bases in between. CDR3 size: 11 residues. CDR3 DNA: TGTGCCAGCAGTGCACCAGGGATGTGCACCTTC. Residues: CASSAPGMCTF.

The chain recombines TRBV19 with TRBJ1-2; TRBD1 aligns across 9 bases. The CDR3 loop spans 15 amino acids. Losses at the gene ends were 5 bases for V and 5 bases for J; bases not matched to a gene: 9. Germline loops: CDR1 LNHDA, CDR2 SQIVND (reference sequence). The CDR3 DNA reads as TGTGCCAGTAGTCCAACCCGGGACAGGGTTTATGGCTACACCTTC. Translation: CASSPTRDRVYGYTF.

The rearrangement joins TRBV7-9 to TRBJ1-1, with D perhaps TRBD1 (5 bases). The CDR3 has 16 amino acids. V was cut by 0 bases and J by 1 base, with 12 bases left in between. Germline CDR1 reads SEHNR; CDR2 reads FQNEAQ (reference sequence). This CDR3 is CASSLAGGVGNTEAFF. In DNA form, the CDR3 reads TGTGCCAGCAGCTTAGCGGGGGGTGTAGGGAACACTGAAGCTTTCTTT. The complete variable domain, with remaining parts taken from reference TRBV7-9 and TRBJ1-1, reads DTGVSQNPRHKITKRGQNVTFRCDPISEHNRLYWYRQTLGQGPEFLTYFQNEAQLEKSRLLSDRFSAERPKGSFSTLEIQRTEQGDSAMYLCASSLAGGVGNTEAFFGQGTRLTVV.

V gene TRBV7-9 combines with J gene TRBJ2-5; maybe TRBD2 (6 bases). The CDR3 spans 16 residues. CDR1 and CDR2 (germline): SEHNR, FQNEAQ (reference sequence). V lost 2 bases, J lost 4 bases, and 17 bases lay in between. The CDR3 region has the DNA TGTGCCAGCAGCTTAACCCCAGCGGGTAGGGGAGAGACCCAGTACTTC. Translated, it gives CASSLTPAGRGETQYF.

The chain joins TRBV27 to TRBJ2-7, with D tentatively TRBD2 (6 bases). The CDR3 length is 15 residues. V was clipped by 3 bases and J by 2 bases, with 14 bases between them. Germline CDR1 and CDR2: MNHEY and SMNVEV (reference sequence). The CDR3 is CASSFQPRGPYEQYF. CDR3 coding DNA: TGTGCCAGCAGTTTCCAGCCGCGGGGCCCCTACGAGCAGTACTTC.